This passage covers 28 T cell receptor beta chains from one sample sequenced in a study of T cell responses to AZD1222 COVID-19 vaccine. Profiled with immunoSEQ multiplex PCR; TCRdb holds only in-frame clones, not every one. The repertoire has 120,000 or so clones, just over 85% of them found once; the top ten carry under 9.5%. The specimen was peripheral blood, collected on day 0 of AZD1222 vaccination. All receptors come from an adult in good health.

The gene calls are TRBV5-1 and TRBJ1-2; D is perhaps TRBD1 (6 bases). This CDR3 is 14 amino acids long. CDR1 SGHRS and CDR2 YFSETQ come from the germline V gene. Trimming stripped 2 bases from V and 0 bases from J, with 8 bases between. For the CDR3, the DNA is TGCGCCAGCAGCTTAGGGGGGTCTAACTATGGCTACACCTTC. Translating it yields CASSLGGSNYGYTF. Full variable domain (rest looked up from reference TRBV5-1 and TRBJ1-2): KAGVTQTPRYLIKTRGQQVTLSCSPISGHRSVSWYQQTPGQGLQFLFEYFSETQRNKGNFPGRFSGRQFSNSRSEMNVSTLELGDSALYLCASSLGGSNYGYTFGSGTRLTVV.

The chain employs TRBV19 and TRBJ2-1; the D gene could be TRBD1 or TRBD2 (6 bases each). CDR1 and CDR2 from the germline V gene are LNHDA and SQIVND (reference sequence). This CDR3 is built from 14 residues. The V end lost 4 bases, the J end lost 4 bases, and 11 bases lay between the germline ends. The CDR3 spells CASSKRGAYNEQFF. Written as DNA, the CDR3 is TGTGCCAGTAGTAAAAGGGGGGCTTACAATGAGCAGTTCTTC.

This chain links TRBV10-3 with TRBJ2-3; D ambiguous. Trimming took off 6 bases at V and 6 bases at J, with 13 bases between the two ends. The CDR3 length is 13 residues. Germline CDR1 reads ENHRY; CDR2 reads SYGVKD. CDR3 DNA sequence: TGTGCCATCAGGAGTCCTTCTGGGGATACGCAGTATTTT. This translates into CAIRSPSGDTQYF.

The chain has TRBV12-3 or TRBV12-4 and TRBJ1-3; the D is unclear. V gave up 1 base and J gave up 8 bases, with 3 bases separating them. There are 11 residues in the CDR3. The CDR3 region has the DNA TGTGCCAGCAGTTTAGGAGACACCATATATTTT. This codes for CASSLGDTIYF.

This chain connects TRBV28 to TRBJ2-7; D possibly uses TRBD1 or TRBD2 (6 bases each). The V gene lost 5 bases and the J gene lost 7 bases, with 21 bases spanning the gap. Germline V gene data show CDR1 as MDHEN and CDR2 as SYDVKM. This CDR3 is 15 amino acids long. CDR3 sequence: CASSPTGTGAREQYF. For the CDR3, the DNA is TGTGCCAGCAGTCCCACCGGGACGGGGGCTAGAGAGCAGTACTTC.

This clone has a handful of counts. The chain uses TRBV6-6 and TRBJ1-4; 9 bases map to TRBD1. Germline V gene data show CDR1 as MNHNY and CDR2 as SVGAGI (reference sequence). J lost 8 bases, V lost 4 bases, and 8 bases had no gene match. The CDR3 is made up of 15 amino acids. The CDR3 nucleotides are TGTGCCAGCAGTTCTGCCGGACAGGGGCGAGAAAAACTGTTTTTT. It yields the protein CASSSAGQGREKLFF.

The genes are TRBV29-1 and TRBJ1-4, with D unresolved. This CDR3 spans 13 amino acids. Deletions cut 7 bases from V and 6 bases from J, with 15 bases between. CDR1 and CDR2 from the germline V gene are SQVTM and ANQGSEA. The CDR3 loop is CSGGYGQDEKLFF. The CDR3 region has the DNA TGCAGCGGCGGGTATGGGCAGGATGAAAAACTGTTTTTT.

The chain couples TRBV7-3 to TRBJ2-1; TRBD1 agrees at 7 bases. Per the germline V gene, CDR1 is SGHTA and CDR2 is FQGTGA. The CDR3 runs to 15 residues. J gave up 4 bases and V 5 bases, and 8 bases lay outside the gene matches. The CDR3 protein is CASSLSGTVYNEQFF. The CDR3 DNA sequence: TGTGCCAGCAGCCTGTCTGGGACAGTGTACAATGAGCAGTTCTTC.

The chain couples TRBV5-1 to TRBJ2-6; 7 bases are shared with TRBD1. The CDR3 spans 17 residues. The V and J ends lost 5 bases and 4 bases, in that order; junction bases with no gene match: 12. From germline, CDR1 is SGHRS and CDR2 YFSETQ. The CDR3 DNA follows: TGCGCCAGCAGATTCTCCCCGACAGGGAACGGGGCCAACGTCCTGACTTTC. Its translation: CASRFSPTGNGANVLTF.

The genes are TRBV10-3 and TRBJ2-3, with a weak D call TRBD2 (6 bases). There are 16 residues in the CDR3. V was cut by 2 bases and J by 0 bases, with 12 bases left in between. Germline CDR1 reads ENHRY; CDR2 reads SYGVKD. CDR3 region: CAISELAFTSTDTQYF. CDR3 nucleotides: TGTGCCATCAGTGAGCTAGCGTTTACTAGCACAGATACGCAGTATTTT.

The genes are TRBV18 and TRBJ2-2; tentatively, D is TRBD1 (6 bases). This CDR3 is 15 amino acids long. V was cut by 3 bases and J by 6 bases, with 14 bases left in between. CDR1 KGHSH and CDR2 LQKENI come from the germline V gene. The CDR3 DNA reads as TGTGCCAGCTCACCGCAAGAACAGGGCGCCGGGGAGCTGTTTTTT. Translation: CASSPQEQGAGELFF.

The chain joins TRBV4-1 to TRBJ1-2; D might be TRBD1 (6 bases). There are 17 residues in the CDR3. CDR1 MGHRA and CDR2 YSYEKL come from the germline V gene. V lost 1 base to trimming and J lost 5 bases, with 20 bases between them. The CDR3 DNA follows: TGCGCCAGCAGCCAAGTTACACAGGGAGGGTCGGGGTATGGCTACACCTTC. Amino acid sequence: CASSQVTQGGSGYGYTF.

The J gene is TRBJ1-1, the V gene TRBV6-5; a possible D gene is TRBD1 (5 bases). CDR1 is MNHEY, CDR2 SVGAGI, per germline. V shed 0 bases and J shed 8 bases, with 13 bases lying between them. The CDR3 runs to 14 residues. CDR3 sequence reads: CASSYSGQAREAFF. CDR3 sequence (DNA): TGTGCCAGCAGTTACTCGGGGCAGGCCAGGGAAGCTTTCTTT.

The chain joins TRBV28 to TRBJ2-5; TRBD1 aligns across 12 bases. CDR1 and CDR2 (germline): MDHEN, SYDVKM. V was pared by 5 bases and J by 4 bases, with 8 bases of the junction left unmatched. This CDR3 region has 16 residues. The CDR3 region has the DNA TGTGCCAGCAGTGTACCGGGACAGGGGGCATCAGAGACCCAGTACTTC. Encoded protein: CASSVPGQGASETQYF.

The V call is TRBV6-2 or TRBV6-3, the J call TRBJ1-2; the D is unclear. CDR1 is MNHEY and CDR2 is SVGEGT in the germline V gene. The CDR3 is 14 residues long. The V end was cut by 3 bases, the J end by 4 bases, with 12 bases between. The CDR3 DNA is TGTGCCAGCAGTTATTCAACATTAAGCTATGGCTACACCTTC. This sequence encodes CASSYSTLSYGYTF.

V and J are TRBV29-1 and TRBJ2-4; TRBD1 matches 9 bases. V trimming: 7 bases; J trimming: 7 bases; junction bases outside the gene matches: 11. There are 14 residues in the CDR3. Germline loops: CDR1 SQVTM, CDR2 ANQGSEA. The CDR3 sequence: CSGGLGQGGNIQYF. The CDR3 DNA sequence: TGCAGCGGAGGATTGGGACAGGGAGGGAACATTCAGTACTTC.

The chain employs TRBV5-1 and TRBJ2-1; TRBD2 agrees at 8 bases. Germline loops: CDR1 SGHRS, CDR2 YFSETQ. The CDR3 totals 16 residues. The ends lost 0 bases at V and 4 bases at J; junction bases unmatched: 6. The DNA of the CDR3 is TGCGCCAGCAGCTTGGGCCGCCTAGCGGGTTACAATGAGCAGTTCTTC. Encoded protein: CASSLGRLAGYNEQFF.

This clone has only one observation. CDR3 residues: CASSKRGTFTDTQYF. The CDR3 DNA sequence: TGTGCCAGCAGTAAGCGGGGGACTTTCACAGATACGCAGTATTTT. The V call is TRBV28, the J call TRBJ2-3, with 8 positions matching TRBD2. The CDR3 loop spans 15 amino acids. Germline V CDR1 and CDR2: MDHEN, SYDVKM. V lost 5 bases and J lost 2; bases outside the gene matches: 6.

This clone was seen a few times. The V gene is TRBV19, the J gene TRBJ1-4; 9 nucleotides match TRBD1. J gave up 8 bases and V 4 bases, and 11 bases lay outside the gene matches. From germline, CDR1 is LNHDA and CDR2 SQIVND (reference sequence). This CDR3 region has 16 residues. In DNA, the CDR3 is TGTGCCAGTAGTAGACGACTACAGGGGGCGGGCGAAAAACTGTTTTTT. This gives the protein CASSRRLQGAGEKLFF.

The chain carries TRBV7-2 and TRBJ1-2; 9 bases agree with TRBD1. CDR1 SGHTA and CDR2 FQGNSA come from the germline V gene. The CDR3 contains 16 residues. J lost 4 bases, V lost 5 bases, and 11 bases had no gene match. The chain's CDR3 is CASSQGSQGARYGYTF. In DNA form, the CDR3 reads TGTGCCAGCAGCCAAGGGTCACAGGGGGCCCGCTATGGCTACACCTTC.

J is TRBJ1-4 and V is TRBV9; the D is unclear. This CDR3 is 16 amino acids long. Looked up from germline, CDR1 is SGDLS and CDR2 is YYNGEE. Trimming cost V 0 bases and J 2 bases, with 11 bases left between them. The CDR3 coding sequence is TGTGCCAGCAGCGTAGCGGAGGGTTCCACTAATGAAAAACTGTTTTTT. It yields the protein CASSVAEGSTNEKLFF.

This chain connects TRBV19 to TRBJ1-1; 8 bases fit TRBD1. The CDR3 consists of 13 residues. Trimming at V came to 4 bases and at J to 5 bases, leaving 3 bases not matched to a gene. Germline lookup yields CDR1 LNHDA and CDR2 SQIVND (reference sequence). CDR3 loop: CASSNRGRTEAFF. The CDR3 region has the DNA TGTGCCAGTAGTAACAGGGGGAGAACTGAAGCTTTCTTT. The variable domain in full, with the rest retrieved from reference TRBV19 and TRBJ1-1, is DGGITQSPKYLFRKEGQNVTLSCEQNLNHDAMYWYRQDPGQGLRLIYYSQIVNDFQKGDIAEGYSVSREKKESFPLTVTSAQKNPTAFYLCASSNRGRTEAFFGQGTRLTVV.

This chain uses TRBV19 with TRBJ1-1; D is ambiguous. The CDR3 covers 14 residues. The germline gives CDR1 LNHDA, CDR2 SQIVND (reference sequence). The V end was cut by 3 bases, the J end by 3 bases, with 11 bases between. The CDR3 nucleotides read TGTGCCAGTAGTATTTACATAGCGGACACTGAAGCTTTCTTT. Translating it yields CASSIYIADTEAFF. The whole variable domain, remainder taken from reference TRBV19 and TRBJ1-1, is DGGITQSPKYLFRKEGQNVTLSCEQNLNHDAMYWYRQDPGQGLRLIYYSQIVNDFQKGDIAEGYSVSREKKESFPLTVTSAQKNPTAFYLCASSIYIADTEAFFGQGTRLTVV.

The rearrangement joins TRBV2 to TRBJ1-5; D unclear. CDR3 length equals 15 residues. Trimming pared 6 bases from V and 3 bases from J, leaving 15 bases between. Germline CDR1 is SNHLY and CDR2 is FYNNEI. CDR3 coding DNA: TGTGCCAGCAGACCGGACGGAAACTTCAATCAGCCCCAGCATTTT. Translation: CASRPDGNFNQPQHF.

The chain couples TRBV5-6 to TRBJ2-5; tentatively, D is TRBD1 (6 bases). The length of the CDR3 is 13 residues. V lost 3 bases to trimming and J lost 4 bases, with 10 bases between them. Looked up from germline, CDR1 is SGHDT and CDR2 is YYEEEE. CDR3 nucleotides: TGTGCCAGCAGCTCACTACAGGGAGAGACCCAGTACTTC. It yields the protein CASSSLQGETQYF.

V is TRBV4-1 and J is TRBJ2-2; 7 positions agree with TRBD1. J gave up 6 bases and V 6 bases, and 4 bases lay outside the gene matches. The CDR3 runs 13 residues. Per the germline V gene, CDR1 is MGHRA and CDR2 is YSYEKL. CDR3 loop: CASRTTGAGELFF. CDR3 nucleotide sequence: TGCGCCAGCAGAACTACAGGGGCCGGGGAGCTGTTTTTT.

This clone has more than one count but fewer than ten. The rearrangement joins TRBV6-5 to TRBJ2-1; 8 nucleotides agree with TRBD2. With V trimmed by 6 bases and J by 7 bases, 5 bases remained unmatched. The CDR3 spans 13 residues. Germline V lookup: CDR1 MNHEY, CDR2 SVGAGI. The CDR3 DNA reads as TGTGCCAGCAGGGGCGGGAGGCATAATGAGCAGTTCTTC. This sequence encodes CASRGGRHNEQFF.

The V call is TRBV29-1, the J call TRBJ2-1, with TRBD2 matching over 9 bases. This CDR3 contains 13 residues. Trimming at V came to 5 bases and at J to 6 bases, leaving 5 bases not matched to a gene. Germline V gives CDR1 SQVTM, CDR2 ANQGSEA. CDR3 amino acids: CSVPPRGGNEQFF. The CDR3 DNA is TGCAGCGTTCCCCCGCGGGGGGGCAATGAGCAGTTCTTC.